The 20 T cell receptor beta chains below all came from one sample that was sequenced in a study of immune evolution from preneoplasia to lung adenocarcinoma. Generated by immunoSEQ multiplex PCR, the TCRdb table keeps only in-frame clones and is missing some. The sample yields about 5,500 clones, approximately 82% seen once. Sequences were obtained from FFPE adjacent normal lung tissue. These receptors were taken from a person aged 65 to 85 with lung adenocarcinoma.

V and J are TRBV30 and TRBJ1-1; D is undetermined. The ends were cut back, 4 bases at V and 6 bases at J, with 15 bases in the middle. The V gene's germline CDR1 is GTSNPN and CDR2 SVGIG (reference sequence). This CDR3 has 13 residues. DNA for the CDR3: TGTGCCTGGACTCAAGGGCCGGGAGCTGAAGCTTTCTTT. This encodes CAWTQGPGAEAFF.

The chain is built from TRBV9 and TRBJ2-7; D is possibly TRBD1 or TRBD2 (5 bases each). Germline V CDR1 and CDR2: SGDLS, YYNGEE. CDR3 length: 14 residues. The V and J ends lost 3 bases and 2 bases respectively, with 12 bases between them. CDR3 residues: CASSASGTAYEQYF. In DNA form, the CDR3 reads TGTGCCAGCAGCGCGTCCGGGACGGCCTACGAGCAGTACTTC.

This clone was seen only a few times. V and J are TRBV9 and TRBJ1-2, with 8 bases identical to TRBD1. CDR1 and CDR2 (germline): SGDLS, YYNGEE. CDR3 size: 17 residues. The ends lost 0 bases at V and 8 bases at J; junction bases unmatched: 15. CDR3: CASSVDPWNDRGLGYTF. The CDR3 nucleotides are TGTGCCAGCAGCGTAGACCCGTGGAATGACAGGGGTTTGGGCTACACCTTC.

The V and J genes are TRBV9 and TRBJ1-3; D not certain. With 3 bases removed from V and 8 bases from J, the gap between germline ends came to 18 bases. The CDR3 extends over 15 amino acids. Germline CDR1 is SGDLS and CDR2 is YYNGEE. The CDR3 spells CASSAHSGFQYTIYF. The CDR3 bases are TGTGCCAGCAGCGCTCACTCTGGGTTCCAGTACACCATATATTTT.

This rearrangement joins TRBV30 to TRBJ2-3, with D possibly matching TRBD2 (5 bases). V was trimmed by 5 bases and J by 6 bases, leaving 12 bases between them. Per the germline V gene, CDR1 is GTSNPN and CDR2 is SVGIG (reference sequence). The CDR3 sequence is 12 residues long. This CDR3 is CAWGRTGDTQYF. The CDR3 region has the DNA TGTGCCTGGGGGAGAACGGGGGATACGCAGTATTTT.

The CDR3 protein is CASISRSGTNNSPLHF. In nucleotides, the CDR3 is TGTGCCAGCATAAGCCGATCCGGGACGAATAATTCACCCCTCCACTTT. The chain links TRBV7-9 to TRBJ1-6; a possible D gene is TRBD1 (5 bases). Germline assignment: CDR1 SEHNR and CDR2 FQNEAQ (reference sequence). V was cut by 7 bases and J by 5 bases, with 18 bases left in between. The CDR3 length is 16 residues.

V is TRBV29-1 and J is TRBJ1-2, with 9 bases lining up with TRBD1. Germline CDR1 SQVTM, CDR2 ANQGSEA. Trimming took 6 bases from V and 5 from J; bases not matched to a gene: 4. CDR3 length: 12 residues. The CDR3 protein is CSVGGQGYGYTF. DNA for the CDR3: TGCAGCGTGGGAGGACAGGGGTATGGCTACACCTTC. The whole variable domain, remainder taken from reference TRBV29-1 and TRBJ1-2, is SAVISQKPSRDICQRGTSLTIQCQVDSQVTMMFWYRQQPGQSLTLIATANQGSEATYESGFVIDKFPISRPNLTFSTLTVSNMSPEDSSIYLCSVGGQGYGYTFGSGTRLTVV.

The chain uses TRBV10-3 and TRBJ1-4; tentative D call: TRBD1 (5 bases). Germline V gene sequence: CDR1 ENHRY, CDR2 SYGVKD. V was pared by 2 bases and J by 8 bases, with 12 bases between. The CDR3 spans 14 residues. CDR3 amino acids: CAISEGQGDEKLFF. The CDR3 bases are TGTGCCATCAGTGAGGGGCAGGGAGACGAAAAACTGTTTTTT.

In nucleotides, the CDR3 is TGTGCCAGTAGTATCATAGCGGGAGGGTCCTACGAGCAGTACTTC. Its translation: CASSIIAGGSYEQYF. The J gene is TRBJ2-7, the V gene TRBV19, with 11 bases identical to TRBD2. The germline gives CDR1 LNHDA, CDR2 SQIVND (reference sequence). J gave up 1 base and V 3 bases, and 2 bases lay outside the gene matches. This CDR3 spans 15 amino acids.

The chain links TRBV30 to TRBJ1-5; a possible D gene is TRBD1 (5 bases). Trimming left V 1 base short and J 4 bases short, with 8 bases between. Germline V gives CDR1 GTSNPN, CDR2 SVGIG (reference sequence). This CDR3 is 13 amino acids long. The CDR3 DNA reads as TGTGCCTGGAGTGGGGGGGTGAATCAGCCCCAGCATTTT. It codes for CAWSGGVNQPQHF.

The chain is built from TRBV11-3 and TRBJ1-2, with TRBD1 as a possible D gene (5 bases). Germline V lookup: CDR1 SGHNT, CDR2 YENEEA. V was cut by 0 bases and J by 6 bases, with 14 bases left in between. The CDR3 covers 15 residues. Here the CDR3 reads CASSLDRGRVDGYTF. The DNA of the CDR3 is TGTGCCAGCAGCTTAGATCGTGGCAGGGTGGATGGCTACACCTTC.

J is TRBJ2-7 and V is TRBV28; 9 bases are a match to TRBD2. This CDR3 has 16 residues. The trim removed 4 bases at V and 3 bases at J, leaving 10 bases unmatched. The germline gives CDR1 MDHEN, CDR2 SYDVKM. The CDR3 DNA follows: TGTGCCAGCAGTTCCCTTTGGCGGGGGGGTTTCTACGAGCAGTACTTC. Translated: CASSSLWRGGFYEQYF.

This clone was counted once. The chain employs TRBV6-6 and TRBJ2-7; 10 bases are a match to TRBD1. The CDR3 is made up of 16 amino acids. J lost 4 bases, V lost 7 bases, and 13 bases had no gene match. Germline loops: CDR1 MNHNY, CDR2 SVGAGI (reference sequence). The chain's CDR3 is CASTPFGTGVRYEQYF. The CDR3 DNA reads as TGTGCCAGCACCCCTTTCGGGACAGGGGTTCGATACGAGCAGTACTTC.

The CDR3 coding sequence is TGCAGCGTTAAAAGACAGGACCAGGACACCTTC. It codes for CSVKRQDQDTF. This rearrangement joins TRBV29-1 to TRBJ1-2, with TRBD1 as a possible D gene (6 bases). Germline V gives CDR1 SQVTM, CDR2 ANQGSEA. The CDR3 spans 11 residues. V was trimmed by 5 bases and J by 12 bases, leaving 16 bases between them.

V and J are TRBV7-9 and TRBJ1-3; D uncertain. Looked up from germline, CDR1 is SEHNR and CDR2 is FQNEAQ (reference sequence). The CDR3 totals 13 residues. V lost 7 bases to trimming and J lost 9 bases, with 16 bases between them. CDR3 nucleotide sequence: TGTGCCAGCAACGTAAAAACGGAGACCACCATATATTTT. Its protein is CASNVKTETTIYF.

The chain joins TRBV6-1 to TRBJ2-7, with TRBD1 as a possible D gene (6 bases). Trimming shortened V by 3 bases and J by 3 bases, and 12 bases separated the two germline ends. The germline V gene has CDR1 MNHNS and CDR2 SASEGT. The CDR3 runs 14 residues. The CDR3 coding sequence is TGTGCCAGCAGTGACTCGGACAGTAACTACGAGCAGTACTTC. Its translation is CASSDSDSNYEQYF.

The rearrangement joins TRBV11-2 to TRBJ2-7; 9 bases are shared with TRBD1. There are 14 residues in the CDR3. Germline lookup yields CDR1 SGHAT and CDR2 FQNNGV. V dropped 3 bases and J dropped 6; count of bases not matched to a gene: 6. The DNA for the CDR3 is TGTGCCAGCAGCTTTTGGACAGGGGACCGCGAGCAGTACTTC. Its translation is CASSFWTGDREQYF. Looking up the rest from reference TRBV11-2 and TRBJ2-7 gives the full variable domain: EAGVAQSPRYKIIEKRQSVAFWCNPISGHATLYWYQQILGQGPKLLIQFQNNGVVDDSQLPKDRFSAERLKGVDSTLKIQPAKLEDSAVYLCASSFWTGDREQYFGPGTRLTVT.

The CDR3 here is CASRPPFRGRSQPQHF. The CDR3 DNA reads TGTGCCAGCAGGCCACCCTTCCGGGGGAGAAGTCAGCCCCAGCATTTT. This rearrangement joins TRBV27 to TRBJ1-5, with D tentatively TRBD1 (5 bases). This CDR3 is built from 16 residues. The V and J ends lost 6 bases and 6 bases respectively, with 21 bases between them. Germline values: CDR1 MNHEY, CDR2 SMNVEV (reference sequence).

The chain recombines TRBV27 with TRBJ2-7, with D possibly being TRBD1 (6 bases). The germline CDR1 and CDR2 sequences are MNHEY and SMNVEV (reference sequence). V lost 2 bases and J lost 2, with 10 bases in between. The CDR3 extends over 14 amino acids. The CDR3 reads CASSLRAGAYEQYF. In DNA, the CDR3 is TGTGCCAGCAGTTTAAGGGCAGGGGCCTACGAGCAGTACTTC.

The V call is TRBV6-5, the J call TRBJ2-1, with D possibly TRBD1 on 6 matching bases. V was clipped by 2 bases and J by 12 bases, with 11 bases between them. The CDR3 covers 12 residues. From germline, CDR1 is MNHEY and CDR2 SVGAGI. CDR3 loop: CASSYPQGSQFF. DNA for the CDR3: TGTGCCAGCAGTTACCCACAGGGATCGCAGTTCTTC.